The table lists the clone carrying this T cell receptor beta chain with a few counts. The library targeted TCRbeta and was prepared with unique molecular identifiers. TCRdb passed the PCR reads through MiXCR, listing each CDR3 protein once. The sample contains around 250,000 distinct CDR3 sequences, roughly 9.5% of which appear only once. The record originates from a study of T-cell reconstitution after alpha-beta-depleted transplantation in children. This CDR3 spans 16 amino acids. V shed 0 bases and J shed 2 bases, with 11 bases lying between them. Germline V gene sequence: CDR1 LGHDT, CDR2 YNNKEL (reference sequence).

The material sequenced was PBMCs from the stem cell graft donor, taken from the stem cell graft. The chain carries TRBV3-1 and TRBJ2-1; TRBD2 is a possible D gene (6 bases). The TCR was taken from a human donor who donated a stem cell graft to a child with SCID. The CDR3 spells CASSQDRERAYNEQFF. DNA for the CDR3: TGTGCCAGCAGCCAAGATCGAGAGCGGGCCTACAATGAGCAGTTCTTC.